The next 22 T cell receptor beta chains were all read from a single sample in a study of T cells in Graves' hyperthyroidism and ophthalmopathy. Amplification of TCR beta CDR3 regions was performed using RNA transcripts as template. Researchers ran a first-round RT-PCR on the TCR CDR3 using the HTBI primer set. Using its own MiXCR run on the multiplex PCR reads, TCRdb lists one record per CDR3 protein. Altogether about 540,000 distinct CDR3 sequences are present, around 46% being singletons, with the ten largest covering about 8.3%. Sequencing was done on a sample of peripheral blood or thyroid tissue (not recorded which). These receptors all stem from a woman between 18 and 30 years old with Graves' hyperthyroidism.

V and J are TRBV6-5 and TRBJ1-2, with TRBD1 matching 7 bases. This CDR3 comprises 19 residues. The junction had 18 bases not matched to a gene; V was cut back by 5 bases and J by 0 bases. Germline loops: CDR1 MNHEY, CDR2 SVGAGI. CDR3 in amino acids: CASSRGTARGVTPNYGYTF. The CDR3 DNA sequence: TGTGCCAGCAGTCGTGGGACAGCGAGGGGCGTGACCCCTAACTATGGCTACACCTTC.

This clonotype was counted ten times or more. The chain employs TRBV2 and TRBJ1-1; D is ambiguous. The CDR3 consists of 14 residues. The V end was cut by 10 bases, the J end by 0 bases, with 15 bases between. CDR1 SNHLY and CDR2 FYNNEI come from the germline V gene. CDR3 nucleotides: TGTGCCACATACCCGGGAGAGATGAACACTGAAGCTTTCTTT. Amino acids: CATYPGEMNTEAFF.

The chain links TRBV9 to TRBJ2-7, with D unresolved. The CDR3 covers 14 residues. CDR1 is SGDLS, CDR2 YYNGEE, per germline. V was pared by 2 bases and J by 7 bases, with 16 bases between. The CDR3 DNA sequence: TGTGCCAGCAGCGTTCAGGCCTCCTACGCGGAGCAGTACTTC. Protein product: CASSVQASYAEQYF. The full variable domain, in which reference TRBV9 and TRBJ2-7 provide the parts outside the CDR3, is DSGVTQTPKHLITATGQRVTLRCSPRSGDLSVYWYQQSLDQGLQFLIQYYNGEERAKGNILERFSAQQFPDLHSELNLSSLELGDSALYFCASSVQASYAEQYFGPGTRLTVT.

The V and J genes are TRBV10-3 and TRBJ1-1; a possible D gene is TRBD1 (5 bases). The CDR3 is 15 residues long. V gave up 11 bases and J gave up 1 base, with 20 bases separating them. Germline V CDR1 and CDR2: ENHRY, SYGVKD. The CDR3: CAPSDLRGTNTEAFF. The CDR3 DNA is TGTGCCCCATCGGACCTGCGGGGGACGAACACTGAAGCTTTCTTT.

This chain links TRBV20-1 with TRBJ2-3; no definite D call. In germline, CDR1 is DFQATT, CDR2 SNEGSKA (reference sequence). Trimming stripped 0 bases from V and 3 bases from J, with 10 bases between. The CDR3 is 14 amino acids. CDR3 sequence (DNA): TGCAGTGCTAGAGATTCGGGCCGAACAGATACGCAGTATTTT. Residues: CSARDSGRTDTQYF.

The V call is TRBV27, the J call TRBJ2-7; 7 bases are a match to TRBD2. The CDR3 extends over 15 amino acids. CDR1 is MNHEY, CDR2 SMNVEV, per germline (reference sequence). V dropped 6 bases and J dropped 1; count of bases not matched to a gene: 9. The CDR3 DNA reads TGTGCCAGCAGCCTTGCGGGAGAGGGGTCCTACGAGCAGTACTTC. This codes for CASSLAGEGSYEQYF.

A word on this clonotype: At one boundary the junction diverges from the germline segment, which might be a read error. The chain joins TRBV12-3 or TRBV12-4 to TRBJ1-2; D may be TRBD1 (6 bases). This CDR3 has 14 residues. For the CDR3, the DNA is TGTGCCAGCAGTTCGGAACAGGGTGGCTATGGCTACACTTTC. Translated, it gives CASSSEQGGYGYTF.

The V call is TRBV2, the J call TRBJ2-7, with 7 bases lining up with TRBD2. V was clipped by 6 bases and J by 1 base; unmatched bases: 9. This CDR3 is 15 amino acids long. CDR1 SNHLY and CDR2 FYNNEI come from the germline V gene. CDR3 region: CASRGGGVRSYEQYF. The DNA for the CDR3 is TGTGCCAGCAGGGGGGGGGGGGTCCGGTCCTACGAGCAGTACTTC.

Notes on this clonotype: An end of the junction does not agree with germline; a read error may underlie this. The chain links TRBV7-2 to TRBJ1-1; D unclear. CDR1 is SGHTA, CDR2 FQGNSA, per germline. This CDR3 spans 10 amino acids. CDR3: CASSLVAASF. CDR3 nucleotide sequence: TGTGCCAGCAGCTTAGTGGCAGCTTCCTTT.

In this sample, this clonotype turned up a few times. This chain connects TRBV27 to TRBJ1-5; the D is unclear. CDR1 and CDR2 from the germline V gene are MNHEY and SMNVEV (reference sequence). This CDR3 is 14 amino acids long. V lost 6 bases and J 2 bases, leaving 11 bases between the germline ends. The CDR3 region has the DNA TGTGCCAGCAGAGGACGCTTCCGCAATCAGCCCCAGCATTTT. Its protein product is CASRGRFRNQPQHF.

The J gene is TRBJ1-1, the V gene TRBV7-9; 7 bases are shared with TRBD1. The V and J ends lost 6 bases and 5 bases, in that order; junction bases with no gene match: 9. From germline, CDR1 is SEHNR and CDR2 FQNEAQ (reference sequence). The CDR3 runs to 14 residues. CDR3 sequence: CASSPGTVRTEAFF. The CDR3 DNA reads TGTGCCAGCAGTCCCGGGACAGTCAGAACTGAAGCTTTCTTT.

The V gene is TRBV10-3, the J gene TRBJ1-2; TRBD1 might be the D (5 bases). Deletions cut 0 bases from V and 6 bases from J, with 11 bases between. Looked up from germline, CDR1 is ENHRY and CDR2 is SYGVKD. The CDR3 is 14 amino acids. The chain's CDR3 is CAISESSGDDGYTF. CDR3 sequence (DNA): TGTGCCATCAGTGAGTCGTCGGGGGATGATGGCTACACCTTC.

J is TRBJ1-2 and V is TRBV7-3; D not certain. The germline V gene encodes CDR1 SGHTA and CDR2 FQGTGA. This CDR3 spans 11 amino acids. The CDR3 is CDLRFPYGYTF. CDR3 DNA sequence: TGTGACCTCCGCTTTCCGTATGGCTACACCTTC.

The gene calls are TRBV6-5 and TRBJ1-2; maybe TRBD1 (5 bases). Trimming cost V 5 bases and J 2 bases, with 15 bases left between them. The length of the CDR3 is 15 residues. Germline CDR1 and CDR2: MNHEY and SVGAGI. The CDR3 nucleotides are TGTGCCAGCAGTCGGGCAGGCCGGGGGAACTATGGCTACACCTTC. Its protein is CASSRAGRGNYGYTF.

Turning to this clonotype: A much larger clone differs from this one at a single base, so this may be a read error. The V and J genes are TRBV6-2 or TRBV6-3 and TRBJ2-2; D gene unclear. The germline CDR1 and CDR2 sequences are MNHEY and SVGEGT. The V gene lost 2 bases and the J gene lost 3 bases, with 16 bases spanning the gap. There are 17 residues in the CDR3. The CDR3 is CASSYLRRYLYTGELFF. Written as DNA, the CDR3 is TGTGCCAGCAGTTACCTCCGACGGTACCTGTACACCGGGGAGCTGTTTTTT.

The chain combines TRBV20-1 with TRBJ2-5, with D possibly called TRBD1 or TRBD2 (6 bases each). V lost 0 bases to trimming and J lost 2 bases, with 13 bases between them. This CDR3 spans 15 amino acids. The V gene's germline CDR1 is DFQATT and CDR2 SNEGSKA (reference sequence). CDR3 bases: TGCAGTGCTAGAGATCTCGGGGGCTTTCAAGAGACCCAGTACTTC. It codes for CSARDLGGFQETQYF.

This clonotype was observed many times. This chain connects TRBV12-3 or TRBV12-4 to TRBJ1-6; maybe TRBD1 (5 bases). CDR3 length equals 15 residues. V was cut by 2 bases and J by 7 bases, with 12 bases left in between. The CDR3 nucleotides read TGTGCCAGCAGTTTAACGCAGGGAACGAATTCACCCCTCCACTTT. This encodes CASSLTQGTNSPLHF.

The chain links TRBV2 to TRBJ2-3; D remains ambiguous. The germline V and J ends were trimmed by 7 bases and 2 bases, with 10 bases remaining between them. The germline gives CDR1 SNHLY, CDR2 FYNNEI. The CDR3 has 13 amino acids. The DNA of the CDR3 is TGTGCCAGCATTGATATCATCACAGATACGCAGTATTTT. It encodes CASIDIITDTQYF. Together with reference TRBV2 and TRBJ2-3, the CDR3 gives the full variable domain: EPEVTQTPSHQVTQMGQEVILRCVPISNHLYFYWYRQILGQKVEFLVSFYNNEISEKSEIFDDQFSVERPDGSNFTLKIRSTKLEDSAMYFCASIDIITDTQYFGPGTRLTVL.

About this clonotype itself: Compared with germline, one end of the junction differs, possibly owing to a read error. This chain joins TRBV7-3 and TRBJ2-5; D is uncertain. Germline V gives CDR1 SGHTA, CDR2 FQGTGA. This CDR3 is 10 amino acids long. CDR3 region: CASSQATQYF. The DNA of the CDR3 is TGCGCCAGCAGCCAAGCGACCCAGTACTTC.

This chain uses TRBV29-1 with TRBJ2-5, with D possibly TRBD1 on 6 matching bases. CDR1 and CDR2 (germline): SQVTM, ANQGSEA. CDR3 size: 14 residues. Deletions cut 0 bases from V and 0 bases from J, with 8 bases between. CDR3 in DNA: TGCAGCGTTGAAGATCAGGGGTACCAAGAGACCCAGTACTTC. Amino acids: CSVEDQGYQETQYF.

The V gene is TRBV7-9, the J gene TRBJ2-7; D assignment may be TRBD1 or TRBD2 (5 bases each). Trimming stripped 5 bases from V and 6 bases from J, with 14 bases between. Germline V lookup: CDR1 SEHNR, CDR2 FQNEAQ (reference sequence). This CDR3 has 13 amino acids. CDR3 residues: CASSHSWGSEQYF. The CDR3 region has the DNA TGTGCCAGCAGCCACAGCTGGGGGTCCGAGCAGTACTTC.

This clonotype showed up many times. CDR3 sequence: CSVGAGLGDTQYF. The CDR3, as DNA: TGCAGCGTTGGGGCGGGGCTGGGGGATACGCAGTATTTT. The chain links TRBV29-1 to TRBJ2-3, with D possibly matching TRBD2 (6 bases). This CDR3 has 13 residues. V lost 4 bases to trimming and J lost 6 bases, with 14 bases between them. Germline-derived CDR1 and CDR2 are SQVTM and ANQGSEA.